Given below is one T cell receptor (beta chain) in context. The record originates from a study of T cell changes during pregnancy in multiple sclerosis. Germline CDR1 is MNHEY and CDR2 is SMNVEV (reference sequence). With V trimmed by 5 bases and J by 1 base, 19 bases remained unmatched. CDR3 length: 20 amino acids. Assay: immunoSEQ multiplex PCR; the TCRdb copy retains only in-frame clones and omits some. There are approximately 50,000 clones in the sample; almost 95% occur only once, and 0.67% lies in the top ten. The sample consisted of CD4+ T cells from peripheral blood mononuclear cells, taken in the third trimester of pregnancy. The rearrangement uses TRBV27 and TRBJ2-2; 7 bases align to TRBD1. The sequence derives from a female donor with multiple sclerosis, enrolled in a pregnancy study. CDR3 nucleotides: TGTGCCAGCAGTCCAGCTAGCCCGGGACAGCGAGTGCAGAACACCGGGGAGCTGTTTTTT. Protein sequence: CASSPASPGQRVQNTGELFF.